This TCR beta chain is from a study of technical replicates of blood from a few donors. Here immunoSEQ multiplex PCR was the method, and the copy in TCRdb shows in-frame clones only, minus some. Seen here are about 81,000 clones, approximately 96% observed once, and the top ten hold roughly 0.4%. The CDR3 totals 14 residues. Germline V gene data show CDR1 as SGHNT and CDR2 as YYREEE (reference sequence). V dropped 2 bases and J dropped 3 bases, with 11 bases sitting between them. The sequence came from a human donor in good health. Sequenced material: T cells isolated from PBMCs. The chain employs TRBV5-4 and TRBJ1-1; D may be TRBD1 (5 bases). For the CDR3, the DNA is TGTGCCAGCAGCTTAAGGGGTTCGGACACTGAAGCTTTCTTT. It translates to CASSLRGSDTEAFF.